Below, 20 T cell receptor beta chains from the same sample are listed, as sequenced in a study of PD-1 blockade in classical Hodgkin lymphoma. TCRdb's copy holds only in-frame clones and misses some; the assay was immunoSEQ multiplex PCR. The sample yields some 28,000 clones, roughly 82% seen once. This sample's time point: cycle 4 day 1 (C4D1), after more than five weeks of nivolumab. In every patient, relapse followed autologous stem cell transplantation, while exposure to brentuximab vedotin differed. The specimen comprised peripheral blood mononuclear cells (PBMCs), sampled before the fourth cycle of nivolumab. These receptors were collected from a human donor with classical Hodgkin lymphoma.

The rearrangement joins TRBV9 to TRBJ2-1, with 8 nucleotides matching TRBD2. The CDR3 runs 16 residues. Germline V gives CDR1 SGDLS, CDR2 YYNGEE. With V trimmed by 0 bases and J by 3 bases, 5 bases remained unmatched. This CDR3 reads CASSVGDSGVYNEQFF. CDR3 in DNA: TGTGCCAGCAGCGTAGGGGATAGCGGGGTCTACAATGAGCAGTTCTTC.

The chain is built from TRBV11-2 and TRBJ1-1, with D possibly matching TRBD1 (6 bases). The germline V gene encodes CDR1 SGHAT and CDR2 FQNNGV. The CDR3 loop spans 14 amino acids. V shed 3 bases and J shed 1 base, with 9 bases lying between them. CDR3 DNA sequence: TGTGCCAGCAGCTTGGGGGCGGGGAACACTGAAGCTTTCTTT. This encodes CASSLGAGNTEAFF.

This chain uses TRBV7-8 with TRBJ2-7; 8 nucleotides agree with TRBD1. The CDR3 covers 15 residues. V dropped 5 bases and J dropped 1; count of bases not matched to a gene: 7. Germline V lookup: CDR1 SGHVS, CDR2 FQNEAQ. The CDR3 protein is CASSERQGPSYEQYF. In DNA form, the CDR3 reads TGTGCCAGCAGCGAACGACAGGGGCCTTCCTACGAGCAGTACTTC.

V and J are TRBV5-4 and TRBJ2-3; D unclear. Germline assignment: CDR1 SGHNT and CDR2 YYREEE (reference sequence). Deletions cut 1 base from V and 3 bases from J, with 6 bases between. The CDR3 spans 13 residues. The CDR3 DNA reads as TGTGCCAGCAGCTTGCACGGGACAGATACGCAGTATTTT. Translated: CASSLHGTDTQYF. Combining the CDR3 with reference TRBV5-4 and TRBJ2-3 gives the whole variable domain ETGVTQSPTHLIKTRGQQVTLRCSSQSGHNTVSWYQQALGQGPQFIFQYYREEENGRGNFPPRFSGLQFPNYSSELNVNALELDDSALYLCASSLHGTDTQYFGPGTRLTVL.

The chain has TRBV9 and TRBJ2-2; D possibly corresponds to TRBD1 (6 bases). The CDR3 has 13 residues. V was shortened by 9 bases and J by 7 bases, with 16 bases between the two germline ends. Germline V CDR1 and CDR2: SGDLS, YYNGEE. Written as DNA, the CDR3 is TGTGCCACTCCCAGGGGCGGACACGGGGAGCTGTTTTTT. It codes for CATPRGGHGELFF.

J is TRBJ2-7 and V is TRBV4-2; 7 bases match TRBD1. The CDR3 covers 14 residues. V was pared by 0 bases and J by 5 bases, with 4 bases of the junction left unmatched. In germline, CDR1 is LGHNA, CDR2 YNFKEQ. CDR3 sequence (DNA): TGTGCCAGCAGCCAAGATGGGACAGTGAACGAGCAGTACTTC. Translating gives CASSQDGTVNEQYF.

The chain links TRBV7-2 to TRBJ1-2, with 7 bases matching TRBD1. CDR1 is SGHTA and CDR2 is FQGNSA in the germline V gene. The length of the CDR3 is 15 residues. The V segment lost 8 bases and the J segment 7 bases; nucleotides outside the gene matches: 16. CDR3 amino acids: CASRASVDRARGYTF. CDR3 in DNA: TGTGCCAGCCGCGCCTCAGTAGACAGGGCGCGTGGCTACACCTTC.

V usage is TRBV6-1 and J usage is TRBJ2-6; D uncertain. V lost 8 bases to trimming and J lost 0 bases, with 11 bases between them. CDR1 is MNHNS, CDR2 SASEGT, per germline. The CDR3 spans 15 residues. This chain's CDR3 is CASLLGFSGANVLTF. The CDR3 region has the DNA TGTGCCAGCCTCCTGGGGTTCTCTGGGGCCAACGTCCTGACTTTC.

The CDR3 loop is CASSRPAGAHSYEQYF. The CDR3 nucleotides read TGTGCCAGCAGCCGCCCAGCGGGGGCCCACTCCTACGAGCAGTACTTC. The chain joins TRBV6-6 to TRBJ2-7, with 8 bases aligning to TRBD2. Unmatched junction bases numbered 10, after V lost 6 bases and J lost 0 bases. The CDR3 sequence is 16 residues long. The V gene's germline CDR1 is MNHNY and CDR2 SVGAGI (reference sequence).

Comment on this clone: Other DNA sequences in this sample translate to the same CDR3. This chain links TRBV4-2 with TRBJ2-5, with 9 bases matching TRBD2. The CDR3 is made up of 16 amino acids. Per the germline V gene, CDR1 is LGHNA and CDR2 is YNFKEQ. Losses at the gene ends were 1 base for V and 4 bases for J; bases not matched to a gene: 7. The DNA of the CDR3 is TGTGCCAGCAGCCAAGGGACTAGCGCAGACGGAGAGACCCAGTACTTC. Translated, it gives CASSQGTSADGETQYF.

This sequence joins TRBV6-5 and TRBJ1-1; the D gene is possibly TRBD1 (6 bases). Germline V gene lookup returns CDR1 MNHEY and CDR2 SVGAGI. CDR3 size: 14 residues. Trimming removed 6 bases from V and 4 bases from J, with 15 bases in between. As DNA, the CDR3 is TGTGCCAGCAGCGGAGGGGGGGCCCGCACTGAAGCTTTCTTT. It is translated as CASSGGGARTEAFF.

This chain uses TRBV27 with TRBJ1-1; D perhaps matches TRBD1 (6 bases). The ends were cut back, 7 bases at V and 9 bases at J, with 21 bases in the middle. The CDR3 loop spans 14 amino acids. The germline gives CDR1 MNHEY, CDR2 SMNVEV (reference sequence). As DNA, the CDR3 is TGTGCCAGCATTCCAACCCCCGGACAGCAAAAAGCTTTCTTT. Its protein product is CASIPTPGQQKAFF.

The chain couples TRBV10-3 to TRBJ1-1; tentatively, D is TRBD1 (5 bases). Germline V gene lookup returns CDR1 ENHRY and CDR2 SYGVKD. V lost 7 bases to trimming and J lost 4 bases, with 13 bases between them. CDR3 length: 13 residues. CDR3 DNA: TGTGCCATCAATGGGGCTTTAGCCACTGAAGCTTTCTTT. Its protein is CAINGALATEAFF.

The gene calls are TRBV27 and TRBJ2-2; 8 positions agree with TRBD1. The CDR3 runs 16 residues. The germline V gene has CDR1 MNHEY and CDR2 SMNVEV (reference sequence). With V trimmed by 5 bases and J by 4 bases, 9 bases remained unmatched. CDR3 nucleotide sequence: TGTGCCAGCAGTGCTAAGACAGGGGTAGGCACCGGGGAGCTGTTTTTT. This codes for CASSAKTGVGTGELFF.

This rearrangement joins TRBV9 to TRBJ1-1, with D perhaps TRBD1 (6 bases). V was pared by 0 bases and J by 6 bases, with 12 bases between. Germline CDR1 is SGDLS and CDR2 is YYNGEE. The CDR3 consists of 14 residues. Here the CDR3 DNA reads TGTGCCAGCAGCGTAGGATCGGGGGGCTCTGAAGCTTTCTTT. Encoded protein: CASSVGSGGSEAFF. The full variable domain, rest sourced from reference TRBV9 and TRBJ1-1, is DSGVTQTPKHLITATGQRVTLRCSPRSGDLSVYWYQQSLDQGLQFLIQYYNGEERAKGNILERFSAQQFPDLHSELNLSSLELGDSALYFCASSVGSGGSEAFFGQGTRLTVV.

The rearrangement joins TRBV29-1 to TRBJ2-2; unclear D gene. The CDR3 runs to 16 residues. V lost 7 bases to trimming and J lost 2 bases, with 20 bases between them. Per the germline V gene, CDR1 is SQVTM and CDR2 is ANQGSEA. CDR3 coding DNA: TGCAGCGCCCGCATTTGGGCTAACCCAAACACCGGGGAGCTGTTTTTT. It is translated as CSARIWANPNTGELFF.

The chain links TRBV28 to TRBJ1-5; 9 bases are a match to TRBD1. The V and J ends lost 6 bases and 6 bases, in that order; junction bases with no gene match: 9. The CDR3 covers 15 residues. CDR1 and CDR2 (germline): MDHEN, SYDVKM. The CDR3 region has the DNA TGTGCCAGCAGCCCGGGACAGGGAATCCGTCAGCCCCAGCATTTT. It specifies CASSPGQGIRQPQHF.

This chain uses TRBV6-6 with TRBJ1-4; 7 bases fit TRBD1. From germline, CDR1 is MNHNY and CDR2 SVGAGI (reference sequence). With V trimmed by 5 bases and J by 10 bases, 7 bases remained unmatched. The CDR3 loop spans 13 amino acids. The DNA of the CDR3 is TGTGCCAGCAGTCGACAGGGAAGGGGAAAACTGTTTTTT. Amino acid sequence: CASSRQGRGKLFF.

The chain is built from TRBV15 and TRBJ2-7; 12 positions match TRBD1. CDR1 LNHNV and CDR2 YYDKDF come from the germline V gene (reference sequence). The V and J ends lost 8 bases and 4 bases, in that order; junction bases with no gene match: 3. CDR3 length: 13 amino acids. CDR3 nucleotide sequence: TGTGCCACCCGGGACAGGGGGCAATACGAGCAGTACTTC. Its protein product is CATRDRGQYEQYF.

The genes are TRBV4-1 and TRBJ1-1, with a possible D match to TRBD1 (5 bases). This CDR3 is 17 amino acids long. Trimming removed 0 bases from V and 0 bases from J, with 14 bases in between. Germline V gene sequence: CDR1 MGHRA, CDR2 YSYEKL. The CDR3 nucleotides are TGCGCCAGCAGCCAAGAGGGAGGGACGGTTATGAACACTGAAGCTTTCTTT. Amino acid sequence: CASSQEGGTVMNTEAFF.